The rows below give T cell receptor beta chains drawn from one sample of a study of T cells in Graves' hyperthyroidism and ophthalmopathy. MiXCR was run by TCRdb on the multiplex PCR reads, yielding one entry per CDR3 protein. The sample includes 350,000 or so distinct CDR3 sequences, about 20% of them seen just once. Sequencing was carried out using blood. The receptors stem from a woman aged 50 to 60 with Graves' hyperthyroidism. CDR3s include the opening cysteine and the closing phenylalanine or tryptophan. D genes are given only for firm matches. Size tells how often a clone was seen (once, few, many) or the class of an expanded clone, and some rows leave it out.

-,TRBJ2-7,TRBV4-1,few,CASSQEDWRTEQYF,TGCGCCAGCAGCCAAGAGGACTGGCGCACCGAGCAGTACTTC
-,TRBJ1-2,TRBV18,many,CASSPNDSEGYTF,TGTGCCAGCTCACCAAACGACTCTGAGGGCTACACCTTC
-,TRBJ1-6,TRBV13,-,CASSQKPNSPLHF,TGTGCCAGCAGCCAAAAACCTAATTCACCCCTCCACTTT
TRBD1,TRBJ1-5,TRBV27,-,CASADRTDQPQHF,TGTGCCAGTGCGGACAGGACCGATCAGCCCCAGCATTTT
TRBD1,TRBJ1-5,TRBV2,few,CASREYRGSNQPQHF,TGTGCCAGCAGGGAATACAGGGGTAGCAATCAGCCCCAGCATTTT
TRBD1,TRBJ2-3,TRBV5-1,-,CASSLEQGATDTQYF,TGTGCCAGCAGCTTAGAACAGGGGGCGACAGATACGCAGTATTTT
TRBD1,TRBJ1-3,TRBV29-1,-,CSAGQGGAIYF,TGCAGCGCCGGACAGGGTGGCGCCATATATTTT
-,TRBJ2-2,TRBV30,few,CAWSVQFGELFF,TGTGCCTGGAGTGTGCAGTTCGGGGAGCTGTTTTTT
-,TRBJ2-2,TRBV5-1,many,CASSQDIGELFF,TGCGCCAGCAGCCAGGATATCGGGGAGCTGTTTTTT
-,TRBJ2-7,TRBV20-1,many,CSARSDGGSYEQYF,TGCAGTGCTAGATCGGATGGAGGCTCCTACGAGCAGTACTTC
TRBD2,TRBJ2-2,TRBV20-1,-,CSARAGAHTGELFF,TGCAGTGCTAGGGCGGGAGCGCACACCGGGGAGCTGTTTTTT
TRBD1,TRBJ2-1,TRBV5-1,-,CASSVAGQGPYNEQFF,TGCGCCAGCAGCGTCGCGGGACAGGGACCCTACAATGAGCAGTTCTTC
-,TRBJ1-1,TRBV30,many,CAWSPTDFTEAFF,TGTGCCTGGAGTCCCACGGATTTCACTGAAGCTTTCTTT
TRBD1,TRBJ2-7,TRBV6-1,-,CASSETGGPYEQYF,TGTGCCAGCAGTGAGACAGGGGGGCCCTACGAGCAGTACTTC
TRBD1,TRBJ1-2,TRBV20-1,many,CSAATGDYGYTF,TGCAGTGCTGCGACAGGGGACTATGGCTACACCTTC
TRBD2,TRBJ2-3,TRBV5-1,-,CASSLGGPSGGPLSAQYF,TGCGCCAGCAGCTTGGGGGGCCCTAGCGGGGGGCCCCTTAGTGCGCAGTATTTT
-,TRBJ2-3,TRBV25-1,-,CASSESPVGSPSTDTQYF,TGTGCCAGCAGTGAATCCCCGGTGGGGTCCCCTAGCACAGATACGCAGTATTTT
-,TRBJ2-7,TRBV6-2/TRBV6-3,many,CASSYEGVDYEQYF,TGTGCCAGCAGTTACGAAGGTGTGGACTACGAGCAGTACTTC
-,TRBJ2-3,TRBV11-3,-,CASSLEGRTADTQYF,TGTGCCAGCAGCTTAGAGGGACGGACAGCAGATACGCAGTATTTT
-,TRBJ2-7,TRBV5-6,-,CASSLVLGNYEQYF,TGTGCCAGCAGCTTGGTGCTGGGTAACTACGAGCAGTACTTC
-,TRBJ2-1,TRBV5-5,-,CASSSGVWIRDSYNEQFF,TGTGCCAGCAGCTCCGGAGTCTGGATCCGGGACTCCTACAATGAGCAGTTCTTC
-,TRBJ1-1,TRBV5-1,-,CASRVKWGITEAFF,TGCGCCAGCAGAGTGAAATGGGGCATCACTGAAGCTTTCTTT
-,TRBJ2-7,TRBV20-1,-,CSASWDGGRSYEQYF,TGCAGTGCTTCTTGGGACGGAGGGAGATCCTACGAGCAGTACTTC
TRBD1,TRBJ1-2,TRBV5-1,-,CASSLEQGAPHDGYTF,TGCGCCAGCAGCTTGGAACAGGGGGCGCCACATGATGGCTACACCTTC
-,TRBJ1-1,TRBV27,many,CASSHRVVNTEAFF,TGTGCCAGCAGTCACAGGGTCGTGAACACTGAAGCTTTCTTT
-,TRBJ1-3,TRBV6-1,-,CASSPGQRGNTIYF,TGTGCCAGCAGCCCCGGACAGAGGGGAAACACCATATATTTT
TRBD1,TRBJ1-2,TRBV10-3,-,CAISESATGGWNYGYTF,TGTGCCATCAGTGAGTCGGCGACAGGGGGCTGGAACTATGGCTACACCTTC
-,TRBJ1-3,TRBV3-1,-,CASSPPGHSGNTIYF,TGTGCCAGCAGCCCTCCGGGACACTCTGGAAACACCATATATTTT
-,TRBJ2-3,TRBV6-1,few,CASSPVRDDTQYF,TGTGCCAGCAGCCCAGTAAGGGATGATACGCAGTATTTT
TRBD1,TRBJ2-7,TRBV6-5,-,CASSYGTGGGEQYF,TGTGCCAGCAGTTACGGGACAGGGGGGGGCGAGCAGTACTTC
TRBD2,TRBJ2-3,TRBV5-1,many,CASSQAGRTDTQYF,TGCGCCAGCAGCCAAGCGGGACGCACAGATACGCAGTATTTT
TRBD1,TRBJ2-1,TRBV6-2/TRBV6-3,many,CASSYWGTAVRDEQFF,TGTGCCAGCAGTTACTGGGGGACAGCAGTTAGGGATGAGCAGTTCTTC
TRBD1,TRBJ2-7,TRBV5-1,few,CASSLGDRSTYEQYF,TGCGCCAGCAGCCTCGGGGACAGGAGCACCTACGAGCAGTACTTC
-,TRBJ1-1,TRBV4-1,few,CASSQTHRSKGEAFF,TGCGCCAGCAGCCAAACCCACAGGTCAAAGGGTGAAGCTTTCTTT
-,TRBJ1-4,TRBV4-1,few,CASSHLGGNEKLFF,TGCGCCAGCAGCCATCTTGGCGGGAATGAAAAACTGTTTTTT
TRBD1,TRBJ2-5,TRBV2,once,CASSAQGALRGETQYF,TGTGCCAGCAGTGCCCAGGGGGCGCTTCGCGGAGAGACCCAGTACTTC